The TCR beta chain under discussion was sequenced for a study of patients and donors after allogeneic stem cell transplantation. The CDR3 is 14 residues long. V shed 5 bases, J shed 0 bases, and the junction held 1 base outside the gene matches. TCRdb independently ran MiXCR on the RT-PCR reads; one entry per CDR3 protein. The table has roughly 940,000 distinct CDR3 sequences, more than 15% seen once. The chain carries TRBV12-3 or TRBV12-4 and TRBJ2-1, with 7 bases aligning to TRBD1. The source of this sequence is a human donor who was either an allogeneic HSCT recipient or a stem cell or donor lymphocyte infusion donor (not recorded which). It is not recorded whose cells these are; they may come from a transplant donor. What was sequenced was blood, either unsorted or a sorted T cell fraction (not recorded which). The CDR3 protein is CASSQGVSYNEQFF. CDR3 bases: TGTGCCAGCAGTCAGGGGGTCTCCTACAATGAGCAGTTCTTC.